The 9 T cell receptor beta chains below were found in one sample sequenced in a study of regulatory and conventional T cells in RAG deficiency (dated by TCRdb to about 2017). Library preparation was by the immunoSEQ multiplex PCR assay. Drawn from immuneACCESS, this table holds only the in-frame rearrangements with V and J called that TCRdb kept. Clones are partly lost; checked studies trace under half to an unresolved V gene and leave the rest unexplained. In this sample the table shows approximately 8,100 clones, over 75% of which occur a single time. Of the sample, 34% falls within the top ten clones. The sample also formed part of further work on regulatory T cells. In that second paper, the authors write: The multiplex PCR relied on 52 forward TRBV primers and 13 reverse TRBJ primers, and amplification bias was corrected through assay-based and computational methods.

The material sequenced was CD8+ T cells sorted from blood. The receptors derive from a human donor in good health.

The V and J genes are TRBV7-8 and TRBJ1-5; D is possibly TRBD1 (5 bases). Germline-derived CDR1 and CDR2 are SGHVS and FQNEAQ. The CDR3 has 15 amino acids. V lost 1 base, J lost 3 bases, and 10 bases lay in between. The CDR3 nucleotides read TGTGCCAGCAGCTTAGGGGGGGGTTACAATCAGCCCCAGCATTTT. It yields the protein CASSLGGGYNQPQHF.

This clone occurred once. The V call is TRBV19, the J call TRBJ1-2, with D perhaps matching TRBD1 (6 bases). The CDR3 loop spans 14 amino acids. Germline V CDR1 and CDR2: LNHDA, SQIVND (reference sequence). Trimming stripped 5 bases from V and 3 bases from J, with 13 bases between. DNA for the CDR3: TGTGCCAGTAGTCCATTGGACAGCTACTATGGCTACACCTTC. Protein sequence: CASSPLDSYYGYTF.

The rearrangement joins TRBV7-8 to TRBJ2-3; the D call may be TRBD1 or TRBD2 (6 bases each). Trimming pared 1 base from V and 4 bases from J, leaving 15 bases between. The CDR3 has 16 amino acids. In germline, CDR1 is SGHVS, CDR2 FQNEAQ. Here the CDR3 reads CASSLGWGAQADTQYF. CDR3 nucleotides: TGTGCCAGCAGCTTAGGCTGGGGGGCACAGGCAGATACGCAGTATTTT. The variable domain in full, with the rest retrieved from reference TRBV7-8 and TRBJ2-3, is GAGVSQSPRYKVAKRGQDVALRCDPISGHVSLFWYQQALGQGPEFLTYFQNEAQLDKSGLPSDRFFAERPEGSVSTLKIQRTQQEDSAVYLCASSLGWGAQADTQYFGPGTRLTVL.

This chain links TRBV19 with TRBJ2-6, with 7 bases aligning to TRBD1. The CDR3 length is 17 residues. Trimming removed 1 base from V and 0 bases from J; junction bases left unmatched: 3. The germline V gene encodes CDR1 LNHDA and CDR2 SQIVND (reference sequence). The CDR3: CASSIGTGPSGANVLTF. CDR3 DNA sequence: TGTGCCAGTAGTATAGGGACAGGTCCCTCTGGGGCCAACGTCCTGACTTTC.

This sequence joins TRBV9 and TRBJ2-7, with 7 positions matching TRBD1. Looked up from germline, CDR1 is SGDLS and CDR2 is YYNGEE. V shed 5 bases, J shed 0 bases, and the junction held 11 bases outside the gene matches. The CDR3 is 16 residues long. Here the CDR3 reads CASRSVVQGFSYEQYF. The CDR3 DNA follows: TGTGCCAGCAGGTCCGTCGTACAGGGGTTCTCCTACGAGCAGTACTTC.

The rearrangement uses TRBV7-9 and TRBJ1-4, with D tentatively TRBD1 (5 bases). Germline CDR1 is SEHNR and CDR2 is FQNEAQ (reference sequence). V was cut by 1 base and J by 3 bases, with 12 bases left in between. This CDR3 comprises 16 residues. The DNA for the CDR3 is TGTGCCAGCAGCTTAGTGATCGGGACCCCTAATGAAAAACTGTTTTTT. Translating it yields CASSLVIGTPNEKLFF. Full variable domain (rest looked up from reference TRBV7-9 and TRBJ1-4): DTGVSQNPRHKITKRGQNVTFRCDPISEHNRLYWYRQTLGQGPEFLTYFQNEAQLEKSRLLSDRFSAERPKGSFSTLEIQRTEQGDSAMYLCASSLVIGTPNEKLFFGSGTQLSVL.

This chain uses TRBV7-2 with TRBJ1-2; no clear D. V was trimmed by 1 base and J by 3 bases, leaving 15 bases between them. Germline CDR1 is SGHTA and CDR2 is FQGNSA. There are 16 residues in the CDR3. CDR3 bases: TGTGCCAGCAGCTTAGAAAGCGCAGGTTCGGACTATGGCTACACCTTC. This encodes CASSLESAGSDYGYTF.

This chain connects TRBV13 to TRBJ1-1, with D hard to call. Germline CDR1 reads PRHDT; CDR2 reads FYEKMQ (reference sequence). V was clipped by 1 base and J by 6 bases, with 9 bases between them. The CDR3 spans 13 residues. The CDR3 loop is CASSLVRGSEAFF. CDR3 bases: TGTGCCAGCAGCTTAGTAAGAGGGTCTGAAGCTTTCTTT.

V and J are TRBV11-3 and TRBJ2-7, with a tentative D call TRBD1 (5 bases). Trimming shortened V by 6 bases and J by 5 bases, and 11 bases separated the two germline ends. Per the germline V gene, CDR1 is SGHNT and CDR2 is YENEEA. The CDR3 covers 12 residues. The CDR3 region is CASRFQGDEQYF. The CDR3 DNA reads as TGTGCCAGCAGATTTCAGGGTGACGAGCAGTACTTC.